The clone carrying this TCR beta chain was observed at least ten times. Its antigen is unidentified. The CDR3 is made up of 14 amino acids. V lost 6 bases, J lost 6 bases, and 8 bases stayed unmatched. Germline CDR1 reads SEHNR; CDR2 reads FQNEAQ (reference sequence). One entry per CDR3 protein results from TCRdb running MiXCR on the reads. Among more than 250,000 distinct CDR3 sequences listed, approximately 25% were seen once. The sample comes from a study of T cell repertoires in cytomegalovirus infection. Study background: Used in the study were CMV epitopes, some recently identified and HLA-C-restricted, others well-studied and HLA-B-restricted. CMV infection and matching HLA type were both indicated by public TCR beta signatures. Points from the study as a whole: Dominating the ex vivo response were TCR beta clonotypes that were CMV-specific and HLA-C-restricted. Cumulative frequency of public TCR beta families picked out carriers of CMV plus the relevant HLA.

The chain recombines TRBV7-9 with TRBJ1-5, with 7 bases that match TRBD1. The sequence was collected from a human donor in good health (CMV status not recorded). Some clones in this sample may be carry-over from other donors' samples. This sample comprised cultured PBMCs, obtained from culture after CMV antigen stimulation. The CDR3 nucleotides read TGTGCCAGCAGTTACGGACAGGTCGGTCAGCCCCAGCATTTT. Residues: CASSYGQVGQPQHF.